These 19 T cell receptor beta chains originate from one sample sequenced in a study of blood T cell repertoires in COVID-19. Data came from immunoSEQ multiplex PCR; TCRdb stores just in-frame clones and leaves some out. The repertoire holds some 81,000 clones, with nearly 95% as singletons. The sample comprised peripheral blood. Receptors were obtained from a human donor with active COVID-19. The donor label of this sample is uncertain.

The chain carries TRBV6-6 and TRBJ1-3, with a possible D match to TRBD1 (6 bases). This CDR3 region has 21 residues. Germline V gene lookup returns CDR1 MNHNY and CDR2 SVGAGI (reference sequence). Trimming shortened V by 6 bases and J by 0 bases, and 30 bases separated the two germline ends. The DNA for the CDR3 is TGTGCCAGCAGCCGAAGATCCCCCTCGGGGGGCCTAACCCACTCTGGAAACACCATATATTTT. Amino acid sequence: CASSRRSPSGGLTHSGNTIYF.

The rearrangement links TRBV5-5 to TRBJ1-1, with TRBD1 matching over 8 bases. Germline assignment: CDR1 SGHKS and CDR2 YYEKEE (reference sequence). V shed 0 bases and J 0 bases; nucleotides not matched to a gene: 7. The CDR3 runs to 17 residues. The CDR3, as DNA: TGTGCCAGCAGCTTGGGACAGGGGATCCCTCTGAACACTGAAGCTTTCTTT. As protein: CASSLGQGIPLNTEAFF.

The rearrangement links TRBV21-1 to TRBJ1-1; the tabulated D call, TRBD1, remains unverified against the DNA. TRBV21-1 represents a pseudogene. The CDR3 covers 17 residues. The DNA for the CDR3 is TGTGCCAGCAGTCTTCGCGACAGGGGCGTTATGAACACTGAAGCTTTCTTT. Encoded protein: CASSLRDRGVMNTEAFF.

The chain joins TRBV6-5 to TRBJ1-2; the D gene is possibly TRBD1 (6 bases). There are 11 residues in the CDR3. With 6 bases removed from V and 8 bases from J, the gap between germline ends came to 10 bases. The germline gives CDR1 MNHEY, CDR2 SVGAGI. CDR3 protein: CASSATGGYTF. The CDR3 coding sequence is TGTGCCAGCAGCGCAACAGGGGGCTACACCTTC.

The V call is TRBV27, the J call TRBJ2-3; TRBD2 agrees at 10 bases. This CDR3 has 16 amino acids. Germline CDR1 reads MNHEY; CDR2 reads SMNVEV (reference sequence). The junction had 5 bases not matched to a gene; V was cut back by 3 bases and J by 2 bases. Here the CDR3 reads CASSFTSGKSTDTQYF. The CDR3 DNA reads as TGTGCCAGCAGTTTTACTAGCGGGAAGTCCACAGATACGCAGTATTTT.

This chain links TRBV2 with TRBJ2-5; 7 bases are a match to TRBD2. The trim removed 5 bases at V and 5 bases at J, leaving 8 bases unmatched. The V gene's germline CDR1 is SNHLY and CDR2 FYNNEI. The CDR3 has 14 residues. CDR3 nucleotide sequence: TGTGCCAGCAGTCCCCTGGCGGGAGTGGAGACCCAGTACTTC. Its translation is CASSPLAGVETQYF.

V is TRBV19 and J is TRBJ2-1, with 9 positions matching TRBD2. Germline values: CDR1 LNHDA, CDR2 SQIVND (reference sequence). The CDR3 has 14 residues. The trim removed 7 bases at V and 7 bases at J, leaving 8 bases unmatched. The DNA of the CDR3 is TGTGCCAGTACCCTAGCGGGGTGGGGGAATGAGCAGTTCTTC. As protein: CASTLAGWGNEQFF.

The J gene is TRBJ2-2, the V gene TRBV7-9; D not resolved. V lost 0 bases and J 1 base, leaving 9 bases between the germline ends. The CDR3 runs to 16 residues. Germline V lookup: CDR1 SEHNR, CDR2 FQNEAQ (reference sequence). In DNA form, the CDR3 reads TGTGCCAGCAGCTTAGCCTCCCTAGTGAACACCGGGGAGCTGTTTTTT. It yields the protein CASSLASLVNTGELFF.

The V gene is TRBV5-1, the J gene TRBJ2-1, with TRBD2 matching over 7 bases. The CDR3 totals 12 residues. The ends lost 8 bases at V and 6 bases at J; junction bases unmatched: 5. CDR1 and CDR2 from the germline V gene are SGHRS and YFSETQ. The CDR3 sequence is CASLGGVNEQFF. The CDR3 DNA reads as TGCGCCAGTTTGGGAGGGGTCAATGAGCAGTTCTTC.

The rearrangement links TRBV15 to TRBJ2-1; 8 positions match TRBD1. Germline trimming cut 3 bases from V and 4 bases from J; bases unmatched to any gene: 8. The CDR3 has 16 amino acids. Germline V gene data show CDR1 as LNHNV and CDR2 as YYDKDF (reference sequence). The CDR3 DNA reads TGTGCCACCAGCAGTACAAAAGGGGACAGGTACAATGAGCAGTTCTTC. This translates into CATSSTKGDRYNEQFF.

The CDR3 region has the DNA TGTGCCAGCAGATGGACAGGGGGACAGCCCCAGCATTTT. As protein: CASRWTGGQPQHF. The chain uses TRBV28 and TRBJ1-5; 10 nucleotides agree with TRBD1. V dropped 6 bases and J dropped 7; count of bases not matched to a gene: 3. The CDR3 spans 13 residues. The germline CDR1 and CDR2 sequences are MDHEN and SYDVKM.

The V and J genes are TRBV10-3 and TRBJ1-6; no reliable D call. From germline, CDR1 is ENHRY and CDR2 SYGVKD. Trimming removed 0 bases at V and 1 base at J, with 7 bases between. This CDR3 comprises 16 residues. CDR3 in DNA: TGTGCCATCAGTGAGTCGACGGGTTCCTATAATTCACCCCTCCACTTT. Translated: CAISESTGSYNSPLHF.

This clone appeared once. The chain combines TRBV19 with TRBJ2-7; the match to TRBD1 covers 7 bases. CDR3 size: 13 residues. The V gene's germline CDR1 is LNHDA and CDR2 SQIVND (reference sequence). Trimming at V came to 7 bases and at J to 1 base, leaving 4 bases not matched to a gene. DNA of the CDR3: TGTGCCAGTAAGACAGGGCGGTCCTACGAGCAGTACTTC. Its protein is CASKTGRSYEQYF.

The V call is TRBV9, the J call TRBJ1-5; D not certain. Per the germline V gene, CDR1 is SGDLS and CDR2 is YYNGEE. The V end lost 2 bases, the J end lost 8 bases, and 11 bases lay between the germline ends. This CDR3 is 13 amino acids long. The CDR3 coding sequence is TGTGCCAGCAGCGTCCGGGAGTCGGAGCCCCAGCATTTT. Residues: CASSVRESEPQHF. Full variable domain (rest looked up from reference TRBV9 and TRBJ1-5): DSGVTQTPKHLITATGQRVTLRCSPRSGDLSVYWYQQSLDQGLQFLIQYYNGEERAKGNILERFSAQQFPDLHSELNLSSLELGDSALYFCASSVRESEPQHFGDGTRLSIL.

The rearrangement joins TRBV11-3 to TRBJ1-2; D might be TRBD1 (6 bases). The CDR3 totals 18 residues. Per the germline V gene, CDR1 is SGHNT and CDR2 is YENEEA. V was clipped by 5 bases and J by 0 bases, with 22 bases between them. As DNA, the CDR3 is TGTGCCAGCAGCCCATGGGACAAGACGCGTAGTCCTAACTATGGCTACACCTTC. Translated, it gives CASSPWDKTRSPNYGYTF.

This clone has just one count. The chain carries TRBV7-2 and TRBJ2-1; D gene ambiguous. V was pared by 3 bases and J by 8 bases, with 5 bases between. The germline CDR1 and CDR2 sequences are SGHTA and FQGNSA. This CDR3 spans 11 amino acids. The CDR3 region has the DNA TGTGCCAGCAGCTTGCTAGATGAGCAGTTCTTC. It yields the protein CASSLLDEQFF.

V gene TRBV5-4 combines with J gene TRBJ2-5; weak D call: TRBD2 (5 bases). From germline, CDR1 is SGHNT and CDR2 YYREEE (reference sequence). Deletions cut 6 bases from V and 5 bases from J, with 14 bases between. This CDR3 is built from 13 residues. The CDR3 protein is CASKDFGIETQYF. CDR3 coding DNA: TGTGCCAGCAAGGACTTTGGTATTGAGACCCAGTACTTC.

This clone appeared once. The chain has TRBV7-2 and TRBJ2-7; D is uncertain. This CDR3 is built from 14 residues. Per the germline V gene, CDR1 is SGHTA and CDR2 is FQGNSA. Between the trimmed V and J ends, which lost 7 bases and 1 base, there was a span of 14 bases. Written as DNA, the CDR3 is TGTGCCAGCACCTACGTCTTTTCGTCCTACGAGCAGTACTTC. Its translation is CASTYVFSSYEQYF. The variable domain in full, completed from reference TRBV7-2 and TRBJ2-7, reads GAGVSQSPSNKVTEKGKDVELRCDPISGHTALYWYRQSLGQGLEFLIYFQGNSAPDKSGLPSDRFSAERTGGSVSTLTIQRTQQEDSAVYLCASTYVFSSYEQYFGPGTRLTVT.

The sample holds one count of this clone. The chain joins TRBV25-1 to TRBJ1-2; D unclear. Germline V gives CDR1 MGHDK, CDR2 SYGVNS. The CDR3 spans 14 residues. Trimming stripped 1 base from V and 4 bases from J, with 10 bases between. CDR3 sequence (DNA): TGTGCCAGCAGTGAATTGAAGGAGGGCTATGGCTACACCTTC. Its protein is CASSELKEGYGYTF.